The 10 T cell receptor beta chains given below trace back to one sample, sequenced in a study of shared clonotypes between healthy human individuals. Sequencing used immunoSEQ multiplex PCR; TCRdb keeps in-frame clones, though not all of them. Of about 480,000 clones listed, 79% are singletons. The sequencing input was PBMCs. The origin of the receptors is a woman aged 40 to 55 in good health. Some clones in this sample may be carry-over from other donors' samples.

In DNA, the CDR3 is TGCGCCAGCAGCTTGTTGGGAGGAGAGAACGAGCAGTACTTC. Its protein product is CASSLLGGENEQYF. This sequence joins TRBV5-1 and TRBJ2-7, with D perhaps matching TRBD2 (6 bases). The V gene lost 1 base and the J gene lost 5 bases, with 13 bases spanning the gap. CDR3 size: 14 residues. Germline-derived CDR1 and CDR2 are SGHRS and YFSETQ.

The genes are TRBV28 and TRBJ2-2; TRBD1 matches 7 bases. The CDR3 has 15 residues. V lost 6 bases to trimming and J lost 1 base; unmatched junction nucleotides: 5. Germline values: CDR1 MDHEN, CDR2 SYDVKM. CDR3 loop: CASRNDRVNTGELFF. The CDR3 coding sequence is TGTGCCAGCAGGAATGACAGGGTGAACACCGGGGAGCTGTTTTTT.

This clone was counted only a few times. This chain uses TRBV5-1 with TRBJ2-7; D unresolved. Deletions cut 0 bases from V and 2 bases from J, with 9 bases between. This CDR3 region has 14 residues. Germline CDR1 SGHRS, CDR2 YFSETQ. The CDR3 bases are TGCGCCAGCAGCTTGGGATTTACTGCCTACGAGCAGTACTTC. This encodes CASSLGFTAYEQYF.

The chain combines TRBV7-2 with TRBJ2-5; unclear D gene. The CDR3 is 14 amino acids. Germline assignment: CDR1 SGHTA and CDR2 FQGNSA. V was pared by 1 base and J by 4 bases, with 10 bases between. The CDR3 spells CASSLGPTAETQYF. As DNA, the CDR3 is TGTGCCAGCAGCTTAGGACCGACCGCAGAGACCCAGTACTTC. Complete variable domain (other parts from reference TRBV7-2 and TRBJ2-5): GAGVSQSPSNKVTEKGKDVELRCDPISGHTALYWYRQSLGQGLEFLIYFQGNSAPDKSGLPSDRFSAERTGGSVSTLTIQRTQQEDSAVYLCASSLGPTAETQYFGPGTRLLVL.

The chain has TRBV6-5 and TRBJ1-4; D not certain. The V gene lost 8 bases and the J gene lost 3 bases, with 10 bases spanning the gap. The CDR3 is made up of 13 amino acids. CDR1 MNHEY and CDR2 SVGAGI come from the germline V gene. CDR3 region: CASGRNANEKLFF. DNA for the CDR3: TGTGCCAGCGGCAGAAACGCTAATGAAAAACTGTTTTTT.

The chain links TRBV6-5 to TRBJ2-2; D possibly corresponds to TRBD1 (5 bases). The CDR3 runs 15 residues. Between the trimmed V and J ends, which lost 2 bases and 1 base, there was a span of 8 bases. Per the germline V gene, CDR1 is MNHEY and CDR2 is SVGAGI. The CDR3 protein is CASSYGAGNTGELFF. For the CDR3, the DNA is TGTGCCAGCAGTTACGGGGCTGGGAACACCGGGGAGCTGTTTTTT.

The CDR3: CASSYSARDTEAFF. CDR3 DNA sequence: TGTGCCAGCAGCTACTCCGCCAGGGACACTGAAGCTTTCTTT. The chain joins TRBV11-2 to TRBJ1-1, with a possible D match to TRBD1 (5 bases). The length of the CDR3 is 14 residues. Germline V lookup: CDR1 SGHAT, CDR2 FQNNGV. Trimming stripped 4 bases from V and 3 bases from J, with 12 bases between.

The CDR3 DNA reads TGCGCCAGCAGCCAGGGACTAGCGGGAGTGAGGAGCTCCTACGAGCAGTACTTC. Translation gives CASSQGLAGVRSSYEQYF. The chain recombines TRBV4-1 with TRBJ2-7; 14 nucleotides align to TRBD2. V dropped 3 bases and J dropped 0; count of bases not matched to a gene: 7. Germline CDR1 and CDR2: MGHRA and YSYEKL. This CDR3 has 18 residues.

In regard to this clone: A far larger clone differs by one base, so this is likely a read error. The chain recombines TRBV6-5 with TRBJ1-2; no clear D. The CDR3 length is 15 residues. CDR1 and CDR2 (germline): MNHEY, SVGAGI. Trimming shortened V by 5 bases and J by 6 bases, and 19 bases separated the two germline ends. The CDR3 protein is CASSPWEGNVNGYTF. In DNA form, the CDR3 reads TGTGCCAGCAGTCCGTGGGAGGGCAACGTTAATGGCTACACCTTC.

This chain connects TRBV5-1 to TRBJ1-1, with 7 bases lining up with TRBD1. CDR1 is SGHRS, CDR2 YFSETQ, per germline. The CDR3 covers 16 residues. The J segment lost 0 bases and the V segment lost 4 bases, leaving 9 bases of the junction unmatched. The CDR3 DNA reads TGCGCCAGCAGCCTAGGACAGGTCCGATTGAACACTGAAGCTTTCTTT. Translated: CASSLGQVRLNTEAFF.